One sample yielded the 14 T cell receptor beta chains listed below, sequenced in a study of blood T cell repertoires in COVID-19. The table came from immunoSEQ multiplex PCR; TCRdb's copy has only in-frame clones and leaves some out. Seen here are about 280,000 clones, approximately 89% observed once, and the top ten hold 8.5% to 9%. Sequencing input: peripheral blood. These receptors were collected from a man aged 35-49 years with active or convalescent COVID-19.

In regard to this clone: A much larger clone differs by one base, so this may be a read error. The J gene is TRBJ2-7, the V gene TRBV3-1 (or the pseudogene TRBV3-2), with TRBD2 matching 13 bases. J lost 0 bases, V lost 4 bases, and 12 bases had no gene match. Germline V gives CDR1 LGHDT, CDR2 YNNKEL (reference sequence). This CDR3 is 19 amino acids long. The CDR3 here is CASSRAVGLAGTSSYEQYF. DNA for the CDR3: TGTGCCAGCAGCCGCGCGGTGGGACTAGCGGGAACAAGCTCCTACGAGCAGTACTTC.

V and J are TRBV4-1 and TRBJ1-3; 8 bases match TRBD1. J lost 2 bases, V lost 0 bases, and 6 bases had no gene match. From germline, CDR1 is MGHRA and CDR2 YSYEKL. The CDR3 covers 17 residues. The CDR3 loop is CASSQEYQGATGNTIYF. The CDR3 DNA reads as TGCGCCAGCAGCCAAGAGTACCAGGGGGCTACTGGAAACACCATATATTTT.

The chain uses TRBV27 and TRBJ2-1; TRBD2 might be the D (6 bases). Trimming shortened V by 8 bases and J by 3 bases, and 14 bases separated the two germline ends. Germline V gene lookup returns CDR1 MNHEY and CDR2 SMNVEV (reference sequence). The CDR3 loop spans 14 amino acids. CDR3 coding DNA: TGTGCCAGCGGGGCCGGCGGGGACTACAATGAGCAGTTCTTC. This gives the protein CASGAGGDYNEQFF.

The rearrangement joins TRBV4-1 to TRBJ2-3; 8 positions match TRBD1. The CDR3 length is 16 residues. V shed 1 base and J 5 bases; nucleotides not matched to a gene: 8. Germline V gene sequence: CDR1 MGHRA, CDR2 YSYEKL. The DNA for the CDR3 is TGCGCCAGCAGCCAAGGAGACAGGGGTACGAGAGATACGCAGTATTTT. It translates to CASSQGDRGTRDTQYF.

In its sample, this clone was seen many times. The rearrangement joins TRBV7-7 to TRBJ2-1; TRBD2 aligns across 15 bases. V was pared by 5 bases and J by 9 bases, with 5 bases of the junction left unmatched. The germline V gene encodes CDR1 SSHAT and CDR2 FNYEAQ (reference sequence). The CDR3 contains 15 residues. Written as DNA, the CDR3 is TGTGCCAGCAGCGCGGGACTAGCGGGGGGTAGTGAGCAGTTCTTC. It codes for CASSAGLAGGSEQFF.

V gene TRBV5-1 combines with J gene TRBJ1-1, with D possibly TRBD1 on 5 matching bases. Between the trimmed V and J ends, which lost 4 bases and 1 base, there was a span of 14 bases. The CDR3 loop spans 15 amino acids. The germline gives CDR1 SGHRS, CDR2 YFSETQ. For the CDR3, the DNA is TGCGCCAGCAGCATAGGACACGGGGGGAACACTGAAGCTTTCTTT. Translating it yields CASSIGHGGNTEAFF.

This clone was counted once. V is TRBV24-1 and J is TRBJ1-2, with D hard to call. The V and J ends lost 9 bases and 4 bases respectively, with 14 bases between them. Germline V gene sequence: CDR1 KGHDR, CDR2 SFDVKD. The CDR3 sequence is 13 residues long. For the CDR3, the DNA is TGTGCCACCTCCGGGAGATCTCCCTATGGCTACACCTTC. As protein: CATSGRSPYGYTF.

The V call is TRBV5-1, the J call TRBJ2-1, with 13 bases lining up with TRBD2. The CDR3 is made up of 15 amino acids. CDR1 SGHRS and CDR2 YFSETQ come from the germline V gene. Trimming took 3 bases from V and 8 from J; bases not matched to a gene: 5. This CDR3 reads CASSSGLAGVDEQFF. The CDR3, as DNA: TGCGCCAGCAGCTCTGGACTAGCGGGAGTGGATGAGCAGTTCTTC.

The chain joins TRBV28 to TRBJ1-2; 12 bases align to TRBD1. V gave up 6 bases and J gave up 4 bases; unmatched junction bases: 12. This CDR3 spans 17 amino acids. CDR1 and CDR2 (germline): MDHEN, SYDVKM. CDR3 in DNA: TGTGCCAGCAGACCCGGGACAGGGGGCGCCTCTTTCTATGGCTACACCTTC. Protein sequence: CASRPGTGGASFYGYTF.

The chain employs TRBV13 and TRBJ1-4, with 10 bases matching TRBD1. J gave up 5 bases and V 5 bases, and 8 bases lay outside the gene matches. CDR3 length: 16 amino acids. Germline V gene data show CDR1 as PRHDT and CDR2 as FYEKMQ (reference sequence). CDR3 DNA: TGTGCCAGCAGCCATAGCTGGACAGGGGGAAATGAAAAACTGTTTTTT. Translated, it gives CASSHSWTGGNEKLFF.

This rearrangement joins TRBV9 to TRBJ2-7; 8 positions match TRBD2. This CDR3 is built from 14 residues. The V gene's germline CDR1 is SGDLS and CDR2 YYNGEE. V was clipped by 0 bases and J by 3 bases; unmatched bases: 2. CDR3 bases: TGTGCCAGCAGCGTAGCAGGGACTAGCTACGAGCAGTACTTC. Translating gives CASSVAGTSYEQYF.

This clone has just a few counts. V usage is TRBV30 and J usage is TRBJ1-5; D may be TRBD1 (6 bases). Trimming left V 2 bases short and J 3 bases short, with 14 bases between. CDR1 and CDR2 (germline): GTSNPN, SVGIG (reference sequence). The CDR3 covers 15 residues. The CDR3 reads CAWSPGQTPNQPQHF. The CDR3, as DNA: TGTGCCTGGAGTCCCGGACAGACGCCCAATCAGCCCCAGCATTTT.

The CDR3 region has the DNA TGTGCCAGCAGCTTAGGTAGGGACAGGGCCGAGCAGTACTTC. Protein product: CASSLGRDRAEQYF. The rearrangement links TRBV11-3 to TRBJ2-7, with 9 bases matching TRBD1. CDR3 length: 14 residues. The germline V gene has CDR1 SGHNT and CDR2 YENEEA. The V gene end was trimmed by 1 base and the J gene end by 6 bases; junction bases not matched to a gene: 4.

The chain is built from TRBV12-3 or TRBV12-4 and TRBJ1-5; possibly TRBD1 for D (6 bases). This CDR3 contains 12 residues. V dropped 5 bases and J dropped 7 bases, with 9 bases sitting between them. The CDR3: CASSEQGQPQHF. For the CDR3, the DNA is TGTGCCAGCAGTGAACAGGGACAGCCCCAGCATTTT.